Presented here are 18 T cell receptor beta chains from one specimen sequenced in a study of blood T cells in healthy people across ages. Alongside a J-beta primer mix, a sample-barcoded 5' primer served in a second PCR lasting about 7 to 12 cycles. TCRdb redid the calling of the 5' RACE reads with MiXCR, one entry per CDR3 protein. The data contain hundreds of thousands of distinct CDR3 sequences, roughly 64% of them seen just once; the ten biggest clones take up about 20%. Sequencing was carried out using blood. These receptors all come from a man aged 25 to 40 in good health.

The chain is built from TRBV4-2 and TRBJ2-7, with a possible D match to TRBD2 (5 bases). The CDR3 loop spans 15 amino acids. V was trimmed by 1 base and J by 4 bases, leaving 14 bases between them. The germline gives CDR1 LGHNA, CDR2 YNFKEQ. For the CDR3, the DNA is TGTGCCAGCAGCCAAGTCCTCGGGGAAGATTACGAGCAGTACTTC. It yields the protein CASSQVLGEDYEQYF.

The V and J genes are TRBV18 and TRBJ2-5; D call uncertain. This CDR3 spans 14 amino acids. The germline gives CDR1 KGHSH, CDR2 LQKENI. Trimming shortened V by 2 bases and J by 0 bases, and 7 bases separated the two germline ends. In DNA, the CDR3 is TGTGCCAGCTCACCAAAGAAGTACCAAGAGACCCAGTACTTC. It specifies CASSPKKYQETQYF.

V usage is TRBV20-1 and J usage is TRBJ2-1; 13 positions agree with TRBD2. Trimming took 6 bases from V and 9 from J; bases not matched to a gene: 14. Germline CDR1 DFQATT, CDR2 SNEGSKA (reference sequence). The CDR3 has 16 residues. The CDR3 protein is CSAVTTTSGRAAEQFF. The DNA for the CDR3 is TGCAGTGCCGTTACCACTACTAGCGGGAGGGCCGCTGAGCAGTTCTTC.

The chain employs TRBV12-3 or TRBV12-4 and TRBJ1-1, with no clear D. V was shortened by 2 bases and J by 4 bases, with 8 bases between the two germline ends. This CDR3 has 13 residues. CDR3 DNA: TGTGCCAGCAGTTTAAATATGGGCACTGAAGCTTTCTTT. The encoded protein is CASSLNMGTEAFF.

V and J are TRBV7-9 and TRBJ2-7; 9 positions agree with TRBD1. CDR1 and CDR2 from the germline V gene are SEHNR and FQNEAQ (reference sequence). The length of the CDR3 is 16 residues. V gave up 7 bases and J gave up 7 bases; unmatched junction bases: 17. CDR3 protein: CASTSSGTGTNNEQYF. Here the CDR3 DNA reads TGTGCCAGCACCTCCTCCGGGACAGGGACAAACAATGAGCAGTACTTC.

In this sample, this clonotype turned up a few times. The chain is built from TRBV4-3 and TRBJ1-2; TRBD1 is a possible D gene (5 bases). V was shortened by 2 bases and J by 11 bases, with 21 bases between the two germline ends. Germline CDR1 is LGHNA and CDR2 is YSLEER. The CDR3 is made up of 15 amino acids. In nucleotides, the CDR3 is TGCGCCAGCAGCCAAAACTCGGGGACCCGCGCGGGTTACACCTTC. As protein: CASSQNSGTRAGYTF.

The rearrangement uses TRBV28 and TRBJ1-2; D gene ambiguous. V dropped 8 bases and J dropped 4 bases, with 17 bases sitting between them. This CDR3 is 14 amino acids long. The germline CDR1 and CDR2 sequences are MDHEN and SYDVKM. CDR3 residues: CASVGGLRAYGYTF. In DNA form, the CDR3 reads TGTGCCAGCGTTGGAGGGCTTCGTGCCTATGGCTACACCTTC.

V is TRBV6-6 and J is TRBJ1-6; the match to TRBD1 covers 11 bases. In germline, CDR1 is MNHNY, CDR2 SVGAGI (reference sequence). CDR3 size: 14 residues. Trimming cost V 7 bases and J 8 bases; bases outside gene matches: 4. CDR3: CASTQGQGDSPLHF. Written as DNA, the CDR3 is TGTGCCAGCACACAGGGACAGGGGGATTCACCCCTCCACTTT.

CDR3 in amino acids: CSAFLAGGSGANVLTF. DNA for the CDR3: TGCAGTGCTTTTCTGGCGGGAGGGTCTGGGGCCAACGTCCTGACTTTC. This chain uses TRBV20-1 with TRBJ2-6; TRBD2 agrees at 9 bases. Germline CDR1 DFQATT, CDR2 SNEGSKA (reference sequence). The CDR3 has 16 residues. Losses at the gene ends were 5 bases for V and 1 base for J; bases not matched to a gene: 6.

This clonotype was counted between two and nine times. The rearrangement joins TRBV7-9 to TRBJ2-3; the match to TRBD2 covers 7 bases. Trimming cost V 5 bases and J 0 bases; bases outside gene matches: 8. Germline assignment: CDR1 SEHNR and CDR2 FQNEAQ (reference sequence). The CDR3 is made up of 16 amino acids. The DNA of the CDR3 is TGTGCCAGCAGCCCCACTGGGAGGGCTAGCACAGATACGCAGTATTTT. As protein: CASSPTGRASTDTQYF.

The chain combines TRBV20-1 with TRBJ1-5, with 7 bases fitting TRBD1. The CDR3 contains 12 residues. The germline V gene encodes CDR1 DFQATT and CDR2 SNEGSKA (reference sequence). V lost 6 bases and J lost 7; bases outside the gene matches: 6. Here the CDR3 reads CSATGVGQPQHF. CDR3 bases: TGCAGTGCCACAGGGGTGGGGCAGCCCCAGCATTTT.

The gene calls are TRBV7-2 and TRBJ2-7, with 8 bases identical to TRBD2. Trimming at V came to 5 bases and at J to 6 bases, leaving 9 bases not matched to a gene. From germline, CDR1 is SGHTA and CDR2 FQGNSA. The CDR3 totals 14 residues. The CDR3 region has the DNA TGTGCCAGCAGCATTTTAGCGGGATCTCTCGAGCAGTACTTC. It specifies CASSILAGSLEQYF.

This clonotype showed up just a few times. This sequence joins TRBV29-1 and TRBJ2-5, with 9 bases that match TRBD1. This CDR3 is 13 amino acids long. Unmatched junction bases numbered 14, after V lost 7 bases and J lost 11 bases. CDR1 is SQVTM and CDR2 is ANQGSEA in the germline V gene. The CDR3 nucleotides read TGCAGCGCCGCCCCAACAGGGGGCAGGGAGCAGTACTTC. Translated, it gives CSAAPTGGREQYF.

The chain carries TRBV7-2 and TRBJ1-1, with 7 bases lining up with TRBD1. The CDR3 consists of 13 residues. The J segment lost 7 bases and the V segment lost 5 bases, leaving 7 bases of the junction unmatched. CDR1 and CDR2 from the germline V gene are SGHTA and FQGNSA. This CDR3 is CASSPQGIGEAFF. As DNA, the CDR3 is TGTGCCAGCAGCCCACAGGGGATTGGTGAAGCTTTCTTT. The entire variable domain, with the rest obtained from reference TRBV7-2 and TRBJ1-1, is as follows: GAGVSQSPSNKVTEKGKDVELRCDPISGHTALYWYRQSLGQGLEFLIYFQGNSAPDKSGLPSDRFSAERTGGSVSTLTIQRTQQEDSAVYLCASSPQGIGEAFFGQGTRLTVV.

The V call is TRBV21-1, the J call TRBJ1-6. TRBV21-1 is given as a pseudogene. The CDR3 runs 14 residues. CDR3 sequence: CASRRAENGSPLHF. The CDR3 DNA is TGTGCCAGCCGGCGGGCGGAGAATGGTTCACCCCTCCACTTT.

This clonotype was picked up one time. The chain employs TRBV19 and TRBJ1-1, with 9 positions matching TRBD1. This CDR3 is built from 14 residues. The trim removed 6 bases at V and 1 base at J, leaving 3 bases unmatched. CDR1 LNHDA and CDR2 SQIVND come from the germline V gene (reference sequence). CDR3 sequence reads: CASSRTGENTEAFF. The CDR3 DNA reads TGTGCCAGTAGCCGGACAGGGGAGAACACTGAAGCTTTCTTT.

A few counts support this clonotype. The chain links TRBV29-1 to TRBJ2-5; tentative D call: TRBD1 (5 bases). The CDR3 is made up of 11 amino acids. V lost 4 bases, J lost 7 bases, and 10 bases lay in between. Germline lookup yields CDR1 SQVTM and CDR2 ANQGSEA. CDR3 sequence (DNA): TGCAGCGTTGTAGGGCAGGGGACCCAGTACTTC. It yields the protein CSVVGQGTQYF.

V and J are TRBV4-1 and TRBJ2-4; D possibly matches TRBD1 or TRBD2 (5 bases each). The DNA end lines up better with TRBJ2-7; the J call may be wrong. The CDR3 has 15 residues. CDR1 is MGHRA and CDR2 is YSYEKL in the germline V gene. CDR3 DNA sequence: TGCGCCAGCAGCACCCAAGAGGGGTCGGCTTACGAGCAGTACTTC. The encoded protein is CASSTQEGSAYEQYF.